The rows below give T cell receptor beta chains drawn from one sample of a study of blood T cells in healthy people across ages. MiXCR, applied by TCRdb to the 5' RACE reads, yields one record per CDR3 protein. The sample lists more than 900,000 distinct CDR3 sequences, 25% to 35% occurring once. The same data also contributed to another study, on T cells of mothers and their children.

Sequencing used blood. The receptors originated from a woman aged 40 to 49 in good health. Each CDR3 is given with its conserved first and last residue.

v_call cdr3_aa
TRBV7-3 CASSSRDSMNTEAFF
TRBV5-6 CASSRRGGRETQYF
TRBV28 CASSLSKWHYGYTF
TRBV7-9 CASSFTGAQETQYF
TRBV28 CASSTRGDRAYEQCF
TRBV13 CASRPSTGTGSYKQYF
TRBV20-1 CSAKGGGWETQYF
TRBV5-1 CASSLEGTGKGTQYF
TRBV12-3/TRBV12-4 CASSSRGNYGYTF
TRBV9 CASSGLPSSGRFDEKLFF
TRBV29-1 CSVSKELSINYGYTF
TRBV6-5 CASSRRDRRTQHF
TRBV9 CASSVYGTDTQYF
TRBV7-2 CASSEKGLAIRLDTQYF
TRBV5-1 CASSWTAGDNIQYF
TRBV20-1 CSAPGQGFYGYTF
TRBV10-3 CAISSGSGYGYTF
TRBV20-1 CSARFDRGALTQYF
TRBV7-8 CASSPGQSRYEQYF
TRBV5-1 CASSLVLGGSNTEAFF